Following are 11 T cell receptor beta chains from one sample sequenced in a study of cytomegalovirus exposure and HLA in healthy donors. In the PCR, 60 Vbeta and 13 Jbeta primers were used. Clones were read by immunoSEQ multiplex PCR, and TCRdb kept only the in-frame ones, dropping some. The table includes under 250,000 clones, 75% to 80% detected once. Sequenced material: PBMCs. The receptor source for this set is a male donor in good health and CMV-seronegative.

This clone is a singleton in its sample. The chain couples TRBV6-1 to TRBJ2-3; TRBD2 is a possible D gene (6 bases). V lost 8 bases to trimming and J lost 2 bases, with 17 bases between them. The germline V gene has CDR1 MNHNS and CDR2 SASEGT. The CDR3 length is 15 residues. CDR3 sequence: CASGGNRLVTDTQYF. CDR3 in DNA: TGTGCCAGCGGGGGGAACAGGCTTGTCACAGATACGCAGTATTTT.

J is TRBJ1-5 and V is TRBV4-3; tentatively, D is TRBD1 (6 bases). V was shortened by 0 bases and J by 5 bases, with 11 bases between the two germline ends. The CDR3 sequence is 15 residues long. In germline, CDR1 is LGHNA, CDR2 YSLEER. The DNA of the CDR3 is TGCGCCAGCAGCCAAGATAGGGGGATTTATCAGCCCCAGCATTTT. Protein sequence: CASSQDRGIYQPQHF.

CDR3 nucleotides: TGCGCCAGCAGCCCCTCTAGCGGAGCCTACGAGCAGTACTTC. Translating gives CASSPSSGAYEQYF. The chain has TRBV4-1 and TRBJ2-5; 7 nucleotides align to TRBD2. The end of the DNA aligns better with TRBJ2-7, so the J call may be wrong. This CDR3 comprises 14 residues. Germline V gene data show CDR1 as MGHRA and CDR2 as YSYEKL.

This sequence joins TRBV5-1 and TRBJ2-3, with 7 bases matching TRBD2. The CDR3 has 15 amino acids. The V gene end was trimmed by 3 bases and the J gene end by 5 bases; junction bases not matched to a gene: 9. Germline V gene data show CDR1 as SGHRS and CDR2 as YFSETQ. CDR3 sequence (DNA): TGCGCCAGCAGCTCTCAAGGTCGCGGGGGAGATACGCAGTATTTT. Amino acids: CASSSQGRGGDTQYF.

The chain recombines TRBV10-3 with TRBJ2-1, with 9 positions matching TRBD1. Germline CDR1 and CDR2: ENHRY and SYGVKD. This CDR3 is 15 amino acids long. The ends lost 2 bases at V and 2 bases at J; junction bases unmatched: 1. The CDR3 is CAISEGQGPYNEQFF. The CDR3 DNA follows: TGTGCCATCAGTGAGGGACAGGGGCCCTACAATGAGCAGTTCTTC.

Worth noting for this clone: One end of the junction varies from germline; a read error may be responsible. The V call is TRBV2, the J call TRBJ2-5; D possibly matches TRBD1 or TRBD2 (7 bases each). CDR1 is SNHLY and CDR2 is FYNNEI in the germline V gene. There are 12 residues in the CDR3. The CDR3 region is CASRGGEETQYF. The CDR3 nucleotides read TGTGCGAGCAGGGGGGGTGAAGAGACCCAGTACTTC.

This rearrangement joins TRBV7-9 to TRBJ1-1; tentative D call: TRBD1 (5 bases). This CDR3 has 13 amino acids. CDR1 SEHNR and CDR2 FQNEAQ come from the germline V gene (reference sequence). The V end was cut by 5 bases, the J end by 4 bases, with 11 bases between. CDR3 in DNA: TGTGCCAGCAGCGGAAAGGGACTCACTGAAGCTTTCTTT. Its translation is CASSGKGLTEAFF. The full variable domain, completed using reference TRBV7-9 and TRBJ1-1, is DTGVSQNPRHKITKRGQNVTFRCDPISEHNRLYWYRQTLGQGPEFLTYFQNEAQLEKSRLLSDRFSAERPKGSFSTLEIQRTEQGDSAMYLCASSGKGLTEAFFGQGTRLTVV.

This rearrangement joins TRBV2 to TRBJ1-6; D not certain. CDR3 length: 14 residues. Germline V gene lookup returns CDR1 SNHLY and CDR2 FYNNEI. V lost 6 bases and J 10 bases, leaving 16 bases between the germline ends. The CDR3 spells CASRVVEGSSPLHF. Here the CDR3 DNA reads TGTGCCAGCAGGGTCGTGGAGGGAAGCTCACCCCTCCACTTT.

The V call is TRBV9, the J call TRBJ2-5; D possibly corresponds to TRBD2 (6 bases). V lost 2 bases to trimming and J lost 5 bases, with 19 bases between them. CDR1 is SGDLS, CDR2 YYNGEE, per germline. The CDR3 runs 16 residues. CDR3 sequence reads: CASSVLSGTVPETQYF. CDR3 DNA sequence: TGTGCCAGCAGCGTCCTCTCCGGGACTGTCCCCGAGACCCAGTACTTC.

This chain joins TRBV9 and TRBJ1-6, with D hard to call. The V end was cut by 4 bases, the J end by 15 bases, with 11 bases between. The CDR3 is 11 amino acids. Germline V gene data show CDR1 as SGDLS and CDR2 as YYNGEE. The CDR3 coding sequence is TGTGCCAGCAGCCCCGGAGTCGGCCTCCACTTT. Amino acids: CASSPGVGLHF.

In DNA form, the CDR3 reads TGTGCCAGTAACCCGGGAAAATCCTACGAGCAGTACTTC. It encodes CASNPGKSYEQYF. V gene TRBV19 combines with J gene TRBJ2-7, with a tentative D call TRBD2 (5 bases). CDR1 is LNHDA, CDR2 SQIVND, per germline (reference sequence). The CDR3 contains 13 residues. Trimming cost V 7 bases and J 1 base, with 11 bases left between them.